This T cell receptor beta chain was captured by sequencing in a study of Tregs in tolerant kidney transplant recipients. TCRdb keeps only in-frame clones here, not all; method: immunoSEQ multiplex PCR. This sample has 90,000 to 130,000 clones, with almost 90% found just once. The CDR3 consists of 14 residues. Germline-derived CDR1 and CDR2 are SGHTA and FQGNSA. V gave up 5 bases and J gave up 2 bases; unmatched junction bases: 6. This clone came up once. The origin of this receptor is a human donor who received a combined kidney and bone marrow transplant. The V and J genes are TRBV7-2 and TRBJ2-7; 7 positions match TRBD2. This material consisted of CD4+ T cells from blood, taken before the transplant. The CDR3 protein is CASSDSGSTYEQYF. CDR3 nucleotides: TGTGCCAGCAGCGATAGCGGGTCTACCTACGAGCAGTACTTC. Full variable domain (missing parts from reference TRBV7-2 and TRBJ2-7): GAGVSQSPSNKVTEKGKDVELRCDPISGHTALYWYRQSLGQGLEFLIYFQGNSAPDKSGLPSDRFSAERTGGSVSTLTIQRTQQEDSAVYLCASSDSGSTYEQYFGPGTRLTVT.